A single sample is the source of the 9 T cell receptor beta chains below, sequenced in a study of cytomegalovirus exposure and HLA in healthy donors. Here immunoSEQ multiplex PCR was the method, and the copy in TCRdb shows in-frame clones only, minus some. The sample shows about 48,000 clones, around 90% of them seen only once. The sequencing input was PBMCs. The receptors were gathered from a woman aged 25 to 45 in good health and CMV-seronegative.

CDR3 sequence (DNA): TGTGCCAGCAGTGGGGGCAGAATCTCCTACGAGCAGTACTTC. It translates to CASSGGRISYEQYF. The rearrangement links TRBV6-1 to TRBJ2-7; D is perhaps TRBD1 (5 bases). This CDR3 region has 14 residues. Trimming took 4 bases from V and 0 from J, leaving 10 bases between them. Germline assignment: CDR1 MNHNS and CDR2 SASEGT.

The chain couples TRBV6-4 to TRBJ2-1, with D possibly matching TRBD1 (5 bases). This CDR3 has 15 residues. V was cut by 0 bases and J by 3 bases, with 9 bases left in between. Germline V gene sequence: CDR1 MRHNA, CDR2 SNTAGT. The CDR3 reads CASSDSPDSYNEQFF. DNA for the CDR3: TGTGCCAGCAGTGACTCCCCTGACAGCTACAATGAGCAGTTCTTC.

V usage is TRBV5-1 and J usage is TRBJ2-2; TRBD2 matches at 7 bases. CDR1 SGHRS and CDR2 YFSETQ come from the germline V gene. This CDR3 is 17 amino acids long. The J segment lost 1 base and the V segment lost 4 bases, leaving 10 bases of the junction unmatched. The CDR3 protein is CASSRQVTSENTGELFF. DNA of the CDR3: TGCGCCAGCAGCCGTCAGGTCACTAGCGAGAACACCGGGGAGCTGTTTTTT.

The chain combines TRBV7-2 with TRBJ1-3, with D uncertain. The length of the CDR3 is 11 residues. CDR1 SGHTA and CDR2 FQGNSA come from the germline V gene. Trimming shortened V by 6 bases and J by 2 bases, and 2 bases separated the two germline ends. The CDR3 sequence is CASSTGNTIYF. The CDR3 DNA reads TGTGCCAGCAGTACTGGAAACACCATATATTTT.

The chain has TRBV6-5 and TRBJ2-7; D might be TRBD1 (5 bases). The CDR3 contains 11 residues. Germline lookup yields CDR1 MNHEY and CDR2 SVGAGI. V lost 6 bases to trimming and J lost 2 bases, with 5 bases between them. The CDR3 here is CASSRAYEQYF. In DNA, the CDR3 is TGTGCCAGCAGCAGGGCCTACGAGCAGTACTTC.

This sequence joins TRBV7-9 and TRBJ2-3, with TRBD2 matching over 12 bases. The CDR3 contains 17 residues. CDR1 is SEHNR and CDR2 is FQNEAQ in the germline V gene (reference sequence). With V trimmed by 2 bases and J by 2 bases, 5 bases remained unmatched. In DNA form, the CDR3 reads TGTGCCAGCAGCTTACGGACTAGCGGGGTTTACACAGATACGCAGTATTTT. Its protein product is CASSLRTSGVYTDTQYF.

The rearrangement joins TRBV30 to TRBJ2-7, with a weak D call TRBD2 (6 bases). The CDR3 spans 15 residues. The V gene's germline CDR1 is GTSNPN and CDR2 SVGIG (reference sequence). V was shortened by 0 bases and J by 5 bases, with 17 bases between the two germline ends. In DNA, the CDR3 is TGTGCCTGGAGTGTACGGAGGGGCATGGGAAACGAGCAGTACTTC. It is translated as CAWSVRRGMGNEQYF.

The V call is TRBV28, the J call TRBJ2-4; maybe TRBD1 (6 bases). CDR3 length: 14 residues. Germline V lookup: CDR1 MDHEN, CDR2 SYDVKM. V was shortened by 2 bases and J by 6 bases, with 11 bases between the two germline ends. In nucleotides, the CDR3 is TGTGCCAGCAGTTTACAAACAGGGAGAAACATTCAGTACTTC. It translates to CASSLQTGRNIQYF.

V gene TRBV19 combines with J gene TRBJ1-1; TRBD1 matches at 7 bases. Germline CDR1 LNHDA, CDR2 SQIVND (reference sequence). V trimming: 7 bases; J trimming: 1 base; junction bases outside the gene matches: 3. This CDR3 is built from 13 residues. In nucleotides, the CDR3 is TGTGCCAGTACCGGGACAGCGAACACTGAAGCTTTCTTT. As protein: CASTGTANTEAFF.